This T cell receptor (beta chain) was recovered during a study of T-cell memory formation after mild COVID-19. TCRdb re-analysed the 5' RACE reads in MiXCR, keeping a single row per CDR3 protein. Among 150,000 or so distinct CDR3 sequences listed, 14% were seen once. Germline CDR1 SGHKS, CDR2 YYEKEE (reference sequence). The CDR3 has 16 amino acids. Trimming pared 5 bases from V and 3 bases from J, leaving 21 bases between. This clonotype was found a few times. The TCR originated in an adult woman who had mild COVID-19 (a few samples of this study predate the infection). Cell type and time point are not known. The chain uses TRBV5-5 and TRBJ2-7; a weak D match, TRBD2 (6 bases). Sequences were obtained from PBMCs or a T cell subset sorted from them (not recorded which). The CDR3 nucleotides are TGTGCCAGCAGTCTCATGGCTCGGGACTCGATCTACGAGCAGTACTTC. Its translation is CASSLMARDSIYEQYF.